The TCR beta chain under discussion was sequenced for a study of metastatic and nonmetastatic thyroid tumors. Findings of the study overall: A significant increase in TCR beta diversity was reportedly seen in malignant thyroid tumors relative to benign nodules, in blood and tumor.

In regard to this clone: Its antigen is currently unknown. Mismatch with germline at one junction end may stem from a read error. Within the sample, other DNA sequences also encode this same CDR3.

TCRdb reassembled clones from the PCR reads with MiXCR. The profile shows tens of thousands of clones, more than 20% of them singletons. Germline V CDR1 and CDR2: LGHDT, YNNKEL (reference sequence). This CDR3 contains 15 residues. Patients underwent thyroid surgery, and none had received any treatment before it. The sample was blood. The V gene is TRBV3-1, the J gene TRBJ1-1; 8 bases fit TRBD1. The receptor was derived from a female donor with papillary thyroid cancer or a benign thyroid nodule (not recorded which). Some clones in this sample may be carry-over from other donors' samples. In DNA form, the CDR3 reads TGTGCCAGCAGCCAGATTGGACAGGGTAACACCGAAGCTTTCTTT. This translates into CASSQIGQGNTEAFF. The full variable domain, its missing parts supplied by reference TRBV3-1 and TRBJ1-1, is DTAVSQTPKYLVTQMGNDKSIKCEQNLGHDTMYWYKQDSKKFLKIMFSYNNKELIINETVPNRFSPKSPDKAHLNLHINSLELGDSAVYFCASSQIGQGNTEAFFGQGTRLTVV.